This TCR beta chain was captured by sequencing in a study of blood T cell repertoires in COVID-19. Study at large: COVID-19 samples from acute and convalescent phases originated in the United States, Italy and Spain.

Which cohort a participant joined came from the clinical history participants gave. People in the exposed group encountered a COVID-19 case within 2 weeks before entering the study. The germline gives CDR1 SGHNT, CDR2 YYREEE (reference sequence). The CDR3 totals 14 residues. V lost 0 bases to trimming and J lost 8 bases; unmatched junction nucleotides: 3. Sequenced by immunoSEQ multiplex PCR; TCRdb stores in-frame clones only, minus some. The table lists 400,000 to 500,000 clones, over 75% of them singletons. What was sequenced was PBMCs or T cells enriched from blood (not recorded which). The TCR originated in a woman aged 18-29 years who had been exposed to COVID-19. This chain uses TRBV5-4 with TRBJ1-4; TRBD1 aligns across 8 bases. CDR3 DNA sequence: TGTGCCAGCAGCTTGGCAGGGGGCTTAGAAAAACTGTTTTTT. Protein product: CASSLAGGLEKLFF.